Each of the 19 T cell receptor beta chains below was sequenced from the same sample in a study of blood T cells in healthy people across ages. A sample-barcoded 5' primer and a J-beta primer mix were used in a second PCR of roughly 6 to 11 cycles. TCRdb reprocessed the 5' RACE reads via MiXCR and lists one record per CDR3 protein. This sample carries about 1.5 million distinct CDR3 sequences, approximately 39% of them seen once, and the ten largest clones take about 4%. Sequencing used blood. All receptors derive from a woman aged 18-29 years in good health.

This clonotype was seen once. The junction shows a germline mismatch at one end, possibly a read error. CDR3 sequence reads: CASGQDRFETEAFF. For the CDR3, the DNA is TGTGCCAGCGGCCAAGATCGGTTTGAGACTGAAGCTTTCTTT. The V and J genes are TRBV4-2 and TRBJ1-1; no clear D gene. Germline V gene lookup returns CDR1 LGHNA and CDR2 YNFKEQ. The CDR3 has 14 amino acids.

The chain couples TRBV7-2 to TRBJ2-5, with TRBD2 matching over 9 bases. The CDR3 contains 18 residues. V shed 1 base, J shed 11 bases, and the junction held 20 bases outside the gene matches. Germline values: CDR1 SGHTA, CDR2 FQGNSA. The CDR3 region is CASSLVSGGLPLYNEQYF. The CDR3 DNA reads as TGTGCCAGCAGCTTAGTTAGCGGGGGCCTTCCCCTCTACAATGAGCAGTACTTC.

This clonotype has a handful of counts. The rearrangement uses TRBV2 and TRBJ1-1, with D perhaps matching TRBD1 (5 bases). CDR3 length: 14 amino acids. V gave up 2 bases and J gave up 3 bases, with 10 bases separating them. The V gene's germline CDR1 is SNHLY and CDR2 FYNNEI. CDR3 sequence reads: CASSERWGDTEAFF. The CDR3 DNA is TGTGCCAGCAGTGAACGATGGGGGGACACTGAAGCTTTCTTT. The whole variable domain, filled in from reference TRBV2 and TRBJ1-1, reads EPEVTQTPSHQVTQMGQEVILRCVPISNHLYFYWYRQILGQKVEFLVSFYNNEISEKSEIFDDQFSVERPDGSNFTLKIRSTKLEDSAMYFCASSERWGDTEAFFGQGTRLTVV.

A few counts support this clonotype. The CDR3 region is CASSRGTENTEAFF. The CDR3 region has the DNA TGTGCCAGCAGTCGCGGGACGGAGAACACTGAAGCTTTCTTT. The V and J genes are TRBV12-3 or TRBV12-4 and TRBJ1-1; possible D gene TRBD1, 5 bases. The CDR3 covers 14 residues. V was pared by 5 bases and J by 1 base, with 11 bases between.

This clonotype occurred a few times. CDR3 coding DNA: TGCGCCAGCAGCCAAGACGGGTCAGATACGCAGTATTTT. Translation gives CASSQDGSDTQYF. The chain links TRBV4-1 to TRBJ2-3, with D unresolved. The CDR3 is 13 residues long. Trimming pared 0 bases from V and 4 bases from J, leaving 5 bases between. The germline gives CDR1 MGHRA, CDR2 YSYEKL.

The V and J genes are TRBV9 and TRBJ2-6; D not resolved. V dropped 2 bases and J dropped 0 bases, with 6 bases sitting between them. The length of the CDR3 is 15 residues. The germline CDR1 and CDR2 sequences are SGDLS and YYNGEE. The CDR3, as DNA: TGTGCCAGCAGCGTTTTTGGCTCTGGGGCCAACGTCCTGACTTTC. Translation: CASSVFGSGANVLTF.

There are a few counts of this clonotype. The chain has TRBV20-1 and TRBJ2-7; D remains unclear. Germline lookup yields CDR1 DFQATT and CDR2 SNEGSKA (reference sequence). V lost 2 bases and J 4 bases, leaving 15 bases between the germline ends. The CDR3 length is 14 residues. CDR3 coding DNA: TGCAGTGCTAGAAGCTTGCTGACCAAGTACGAGCAGTACTTC. The encoded protein is CSARSLLTKYEQYF.

The chain couples TRBV5-1 to TRBJ1-2; D gene unclear. Trimming left V 4 bases short and J 1 base short, with 5 bases between. The CDR3 is 12 amino acids. CDR1 is SGHRS and CDR2 is YFSETQ in the germline V gene. The CDR3 sequence is CASSEDNYGYTF. In DNA form, the CDR3 reads TGCGCCAGCAGCGAGGATAACTATGGCTACACCTTC.

In its sample, this clonotype was seen a few times. This chain joins TRBV12-3 or TRBV12-4 and TRBJ2-1; TRBD1 aligns across 7 bases. V shed 3 bases and J 6 bases; nucleotides not matched to a gene: 14. The CDR3 is 17 amino acids. The CDR3 loop is CASSFTPGQIPGNEQFF. Written as DNA, the CDR3 is TGTGCCAGCAGTTTCACGCCGGGACAGATTCCTGGCAATGAGCAGTTCTTC.

This clonotype was found a few times. The chain couples TRBV20-1 to TRBJ1-4, with a possible D match to TRBD1 (5 bases). CDR3 size: 14 residues. V lost 6 bases and J 8 bases, leaving 19 bases between the germline ends. Germline loops: CDR1 DFQATT, CDR2 SNEGSKA (reference sequence). Here the CDR3 DNA reads TGCAGTGCCCCCGGGACCCCCCAACGGGAAAAACTGTTTTTT. This sequence encodes CSAPGTPQREKLFF.

This clonotype has just one count. The J gene is TRBJ2-3, the V gene TRBV6-2 or TRBV6-3; a possible D gene is TRBD1 (5 bases). V was cut by 8 bases and J by 0 bases, with 24 bases left in between. Germline V gene data show CDR1 as MNHEY and CDR2 as SVGEGT. This CDR3 is built from 18 residues. CDR3: CASAKDRSTYSSTDTQYF. The CDR3 DNA is TGTGCCAGCGCCAAAGACAGAAGCACATACTCTAGCACAGATACGCAGTATTTT.

The chain has TRBV4-1 and TRBJ2-1; D is unresolved. The end of the DNA aligns better with TRBJ2-7, so the J call may be wrong. The length of the CDR3 is 15 residues. CDR1 and CDR2 (germline): MGHRA, YSYEKL. CDR3 in DNA: TGCGCCAGCAGCCAAGGCAACTCCCCCTACAACGAGCAGTACTTC. It is translated as CASSQGNSPYNEQYF.

A few counts support this clonotype. The chain employs TRBV28 and TRBJ2-3, with 7 bases aligning to TRBD1. V trimming: 4 bases; J trimming: 5 bases; junction bases outside the gene matches: 12. The CDR3 sequence is 16 residues long. Germline V gives CDR1 MDHEN, CDR2 SYDVKM. DNA for the CDR3: TGTGCCAGCAGTTCTCCAGGGGGTCCCTCTTTAGATACGCAGTATTTT. It translates to CASSSPGGPSLDTQYF.

The chain joins TRBV29-1 to TRBJ2-4; 12 bases are a match to TRBD1. The CDR3 runs 18 residues. Germline CDR1 is SQVTM and CDR2 is ANQGSEA. The ends lost 4 bases at V and 1 base at J; junction bases unmatched: 11. The CDR3 reads CSVVSGQGAAVAKNIQYF. CDR3 in DNA: TGCAGCGTTGTTTCGGGACAGGGGGCGGCCGTGGCCAAAAACATTCAGTACTTC.

V and J are TRBV24-1 and TRBJ1-2, with D hard to call. The CDR3 covers 13 residues. Germline values: CDR1 KGHDR, CDR2 SFDVKD. V lost 4 bases to trimming and J lost 8 bases, with 13 bases between them. CDR3 region: CATSERAQRGYTF. The CDR3 region has the DNA TGTGCCACCAGTGAACGGGCCCAGCGGGGCTACACCTTC.

This clonotype appeared a single time. A much larger clone lies one base from this, so it may be a read error. The CDR3 loop reads CSVEDRGGTHNEQFF. For the CDR3, the DNA is TGCAGCGTTGAAGATCGGGGCGGAACCCACAATGAGCAGTTCTTC. J is TRBJ2-1 and V is TRBV29-1; tentatively, D is TRBD1 or TRBD2 (5 bases each). The CDR3 is made up of 15 amino acids. The V gene lost 0 bases and the J gene lost 5 bases, with 14 bases spanning the gap. Germline values: CDR1 SQVTM, CDR2 ANQGSEA.

The chain has TRBV27 and TRBJ2-3, with D maybe TRBD1 (5 bases). Looked up from germline, CDR1 is MNHEY and CDR2 is SMNVEV (reference sequence). Trimming took off 11 bases at V and 7 bases at J, with 28 bases between the two ends. CDR3 length: 16 residues. CDR3 sequence (DNA): TGTGCCGGCATCGGCTTACGCGACACAGGACGCAATACGCAGTATTTT. As protein: CAGIGLRDTGRNTQYF.

This clonotype was picked up a small number of times. The gene calls are TRBV4-3 and TRBJ2-3; 7 bases line up with TRBD1. This CDR3 has 14 amino acids. Germline loops: CDR1 LGHNA, CDR2 YSLEER. Germline trimming cut 4 bases from V and 4 bases from J; bases unmatched to any gene: 5. The CDR3 protein is CASSLRGKADTQYF. As DNA, the CDR3 is TGCGCCAGCAGCCTCAGGGGGAAAGCAGATACGCAGTATTTT.

V and J are TRBV7-9 and TRBJ1-1, with D possibly matching TRBD1 (6 bases). Between the trimmed V and J ends, which lost 5 bases and 3 bases, there was a span of 13 bases. The CDR3 is made up of 14 amino acids. Germline assignment: CDR1 SEHNR and CDR2 FQNEAQ (reference sequence). Here the CDR3 reads CASSAGVLDTEAFF. In nucleotides, the CDR3 is TGTGCCAGCAGCGCAGGGGTTTTGGACACTGAAGCTTTCTTT.